The clone carrying this T cell receptor beta chain was observed a few times. TCRdb reprocessed the 5' RACE reads via MiXCR and lists one record per CDR3 protein. This sample carries 38,000 or so distinct CDR3 sequences, about 4.5% of them seen once, and the ten largest clones take approximately 8.5%. This entry comes from a study of T cells of healthy individuals. CDR3 length: 18 amino acids. Looked up from germline, CDR1 is SGHAT and CDR2 is FQDESV (reference sequence). Trimming at V came to 0 bases and at J to 0 bases, leaving 8 bases not matched to a gene. This receptor was identified in a human donor in good health. The chain is built from TRBV11-1 and TRBJ2-1, with 7 bases matching TRBD1. This chain's CDR3 is CASSLAHRGPSSYNEQFF. The CDR3 region has the DNA TGTGCCAGCAGCTTAGCCCACAGGGGACCCAGCTCCTACAATGAGCAGTTCTTC.